These T cell receptor beta chains were read from a single sample in a study of human T cells and chemical hapten exposure. Using its own MiXCR run on the RACE reads, TCRdb lists one record per CDR3 protein. The sample lists about 400,000 distinct CDR3 sequences, about 6% occurring once. The specimen comprised whole blood, sampled in connection with sensitization to the hapten diphenylcyclopropenone (DPC). These TCRs come from a young woman with alopecia areata. Some clones in this sample may be carry-over from other donors' samples. CDR3s include the opening cysteine and the closing phenylalanine or tryptophan. D genes are given only for firm matches. Only some rows state a clone size, as once, few, many or a class for expanded clones.

d_call j_call clone_size v_call cdr3_aa cdr3_nt
- TRBJ2-1 - TRBV3-1 CASSHGQRDNEQFF TGTGCCAGCAGCCATGGCCAGAGGGACAATGAGCAGTTCTTC
- TRBJ1-1 - TRBV2 CASCRDANTEAFF TGTGCCAGCTGCCGGGACGCGAACACTGAAGCTTTCTTT
- TRBJ2-5 - TRBV4-3 CASSQDQHGTETQYF TGCGCCAGCAGCCAAGACCAACATGGAACAGAGACCCAGTACTTC
- TRBJ1-5 - TRBV20-1 CSAKSAEGIQPQHF TGCAGTGCTAAGTCGGCAGAGGGGATTCAGCCCCAGCATTTT
- TRBJ1-3 few TRBV25-1 CASSEYTGPSSGNTIYF TGTGCCAGCAGTGAATATACAGGGCCGAGCTCTGGAAACACCATATATTTT
- TRBJ2-1 - TRBV6-2/TRBV6-3 CASSRGTGEQFF TGTGCCAGCAGTCGTGGGACTGGTGAGCAGTTCTTC
- TRBJ2-3 few TRBV6-2/TRBV6-3 CASKERTSGADTQYF TGTGCCAGCAAGGAAAGGACATCGGGCGCAGATACGCAGTATTTT
- TRBJ1-1 many TRBV29-1 CSAGEGRSTEAFF TGCAGCGCTGGGGAGGGGAGGAGCACTGAAGCTTTCTTT
- TRBJ2-7 few TRBV6-5 CASSYDPGRYEQYF TGTGCCAGCAGTTACGATCCCGGCCGGTACGAGCAGTACTTC
- TRBJ1-1 many TRBV6-2/TRBV6-3 CASSYADSRGAEAFF TGTGCCAGCAGTTACGCGGACAGCCGGGGGGCTGAAGCTTTCTTT
- TRBJ1-5 many TRBV20-1 CSARGRVGNQPQHF TGCAGTGCTAGAGGCAGGGTTGGCAATCAGCCCCAGCATTTT
TRBD1 TRBJ1-1 many TRBV27 CASSWDRGPNTEAFF TGTGCCAGCAGTTGGGACAGGGGGCCAAACACTGAAGCTTTCTTT
TRBD2 TRBJ2-3 - TRBV4-2 CASSLWTSGYQDTQYF TGTGCCAGCAGCCTCTGGACTAGCGGGTACCAAGATACGCAGTATTTT
- TRBJ1-2 many TRBV2 CASSHSDYGYTF TGTGCCAGCAGCCACAGTGACTATGGCTACACCTTC
TRBD1 TRBJ2-7 few TRBV28 CASSLLTGIEQYF TGTGCCAGCAGTCTCCTGACAGGGATCGAGCAGTACTTC